A selection of T cell receptor beta chains follows, all from one sample in a study of cytomegalovirus exposure and HLA in healthy donors. Some clones are missing from TCRdb's copy, which holds only in-frame ones; the method was immunoSEQ multiplex PCR. This table holds some 200,000 clones, more than 65% found once. Sequenced sample: PBMCs. These receptors were collected from a man aged 45-65 years in good health and CMV-seronegative. CDR3s include the opening cysteine and the closing phenylalanine or tryptophan. The D gene is left open where the match is weak. Clone size is not always given. Where it is, it says once, few, many or a class for expanded clones.

CDR3aa,CDR3nt,v_gene,j_gene,abundance,d_gene
CASSQFGQANYEQYF,TGTGCCAGCAGCCAATTCGGCCAGGCTAACTACGAGCAGTACTTC,TRBV16,TRBJ2-7,NA,NA
CASSLLSGQGTGYEQFF,TGTGCCAGCAGCCTACTATCTGGACAGGGAACAGGGTATGAGCAGTTCTTC,TRBV4-2,TRBJ2-1,few,TRBD1
CASSFSGSSYEQYF,TGCGCCAGCAGCTTTAGCGGGAGCTCCTACGAGCAGTACTTC,TRBV5-1,TRBJ2-7,few,TRBD2
CASSVGGRVGWNTEAFF,TGTGCCAGCAGTGTAGGGGGACGCGTTGGGTGGAACACTGAAGCTTTCTTT,TRBV25-1,TRBJ1-1,few,NA
CASSLVGASGRAYEQYF,TGTGCCAGCAGCTTAGTAGGGGCTAGCGGGAGGGCTTACGAGCAGTACTTC,TRBV7-2,TRBJ2-7,NA,TRBD2
CAWSVGRGLNQPQHF,TGTGCCTGGAGTGTTGGCAGGGGGCTTAATCAGCCCCAGCATTTT,TRBV30,TRBJ1-5,NA,TRBD1
CASSVDRGNTEAFF,TGTGCCAGCAGCGTGGACAGGGGGAACACTGAAGCTTTCTTT,TRBV6-5,TRBJ1-1,few,TRBD1
CASSDSRHRETYEQYF,TGTGCCAGCAGTGACTCGAGGCACAGGGAAACCTACGAGCAGTACTTC,TRBV6-4,TRBJ2-7,once,NA
CASSQDRANTEAFF,TGTGCCAGCAGTCAGGACAGGGCCAACACTGAAGCTTTCTTT,TRBV5-5,TRBJ1-1,NA,TRBD1
CASSSRQGEGWMRNEQYF,TGTGCCAGCAGTTCTAGACAGGGTGAGGGGTGGATGAGAAACGAGCAGTACTTC,TRBV27,TRBJ2-7,NA,TRBD1